This record concerns one TCR beta chain sequence. The antigen it binds to is not known. The CDR3 does not close with the conserved phenylalanine or tryptophan, likely indicating a read error. Relative to germline, V is 3 bases shorter and J is 5 bases shorter, with 13 bases between their ends. The germline V gene provides CDR1 MDHEN and CDR2 SYDVKM. With termini counted, the CDR3 has 14 amino acids. The kept DNA is CDR3 alone, 42 bases in frame from the first base. These data originate in a study of T cell repertoires in cytomegalovirus infection (dated 2019 in TCRdb). In the study overall: Alongside well-studied HLA-B-restricted epitopes, the peptide stimulations were aimed at recently identified HLA-C-restricted CMV epitopes, whose presentation resists viral immunomodulation. The HLA type of each donor mattered for the analysis, because public TCR beta signatures pointed to carriage of CMV infection along with the matching HLA type.

For sequencing, an Illumina HiSeq 1500 was employed. TCRdb reprocessed the public reads (quality trimming at Q25 with fastp, clone calling with MiXCR) and kept in-frame beta chains. Each entry is one CDR3 protein sequence, shown with its most common DNA and genes. This sample holds about 770,000 distinct CDR3 sequences; almost 30% were observed only once. The ten largest account for about an eighth of the sample. What the research found in general, with its limitations: In both this cohort and an independent roughly 330-donor cohort, the cumulative frequency of public TCR beta family members distinguished carriers of CMV infection plus the relevant HLA type. The ex vivo response was dominated by HLA-C-restricted CMV-specific TCR beta clonotypes, and the single most frequent clonotype in two of eight donors was supplied by these HLA-C-restricted clonotypes.

The treatment or condition label of this sample denotes: in vitro stimulation with specific CMV peptide epitopes to enrich CMV-specific T cells. The specimen was cultured CD8+ T cells from PBMCs, collected from culture after CMV antigen stimulation. The source is a human donor in good health (CMV status not recorded). Some clones in this sample may be carry-over from other donors' samples. The chain couples TRBV28 to TRBJ2-5, and TRBD1 may be the D gene, going by 5 matching bases. Here is the DNA: TGTGCCAGCAGTTTCCGCTCCAGGGTGGAGACCCAGTACTCC. It encodes CASSFRSRVETQYS.